A single TCR beta chain is shown here with its context. Its cognate antigen is unknown. CDR3 length: 16 amino acids. V was shortened by 1 base and J by 1 base, with 13 bases between the two germline ends. Germline lookup yields CDR1 SGHVS and CDR2 FNYEAQ. The source of the sample is a study of T cell responses to AZD1222 COVID-19 vaccine. Study conclusions and caveats: With two AZD1222 doses given, Spike-specific TCR breadth and depth both rose. Spike regions recognized by vaccine-associated CD4 TCRs spanned the protein, led by 160-218 and 743-854. Mostly white British, mostly female donors; authors suggested clonal diversity may be underestimated. Baseline serology detected seropositivity in only six AZD1222 recipients.

This table comes from immunoSEQ multiplex PCR, and its TCRdb copy is limited to in-frame clones, with some not included. Among roughly 200,000 clones listed, 80% to 95% were seen once. This receptor was taken from an adult in good health. The sample was peripheral blood, taken on day 0 of AZD1222 vaccination. The chain employs TRBV7-6 and TRBJ1-1; possibly TRBD1 for D (5 bases). This chain's CDR3 is CASSLVEGSGNTEAFF. The DNA for the CDR3 is TGTGCCAGCAGCTTAGTTGAGGGGAGTGGGAACACTGAAGCTTTCTTT. The complete variable domain, with remaining parts taken from reference TRBV7-6 and TRBJ1-1, reads GAGVSQSPRYKVTKRGQDVALRCDPISGHVSLYWYRQALGQGPEFLTYFNYEAQQDKSGLPNDRFSAERPEGSISTLTIQRTEQRDSAMYRCASSLVEGSGNTEAFFGQGTRLTVV.